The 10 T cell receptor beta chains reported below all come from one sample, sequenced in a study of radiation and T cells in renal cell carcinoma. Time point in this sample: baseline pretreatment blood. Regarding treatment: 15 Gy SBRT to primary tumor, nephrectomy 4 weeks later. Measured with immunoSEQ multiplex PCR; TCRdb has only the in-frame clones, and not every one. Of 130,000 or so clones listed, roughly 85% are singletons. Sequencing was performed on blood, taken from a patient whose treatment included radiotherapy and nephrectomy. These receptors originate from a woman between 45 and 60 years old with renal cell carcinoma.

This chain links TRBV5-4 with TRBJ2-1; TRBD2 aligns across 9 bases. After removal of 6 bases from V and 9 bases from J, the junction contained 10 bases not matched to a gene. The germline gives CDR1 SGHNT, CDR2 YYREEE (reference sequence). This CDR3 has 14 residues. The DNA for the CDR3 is TGTGCCAGCATGTTGGGGACTAGCCCCCGTGAGCAGTTCTTC. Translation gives CASMLGTSPREQFF. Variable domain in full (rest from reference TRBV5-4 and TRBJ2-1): ETGVTQSPTHLIKTRGQQVTLRCSSQSGHNTVSWYQQALGQGPQFIFQYYREEENGRGNFPPRFSGLQFPNYSSELNVNALELDDSALYLCASMLGTSPREQFFGPGTRLTVL.

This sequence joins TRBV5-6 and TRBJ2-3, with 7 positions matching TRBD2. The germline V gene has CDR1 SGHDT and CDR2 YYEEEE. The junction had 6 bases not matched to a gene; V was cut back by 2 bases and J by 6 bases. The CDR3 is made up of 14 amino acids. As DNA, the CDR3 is TGTGCCAGCAGCTTAACTGCGGGAGCTGATACGCAGTATTTT. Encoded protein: CASSLTAGADTQYF.

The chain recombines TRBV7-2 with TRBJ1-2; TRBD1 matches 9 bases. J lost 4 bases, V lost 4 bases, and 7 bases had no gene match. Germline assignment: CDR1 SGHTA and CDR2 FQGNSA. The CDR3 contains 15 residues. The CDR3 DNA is TGTGCCAGCAGCTCGGGACAGGGCGGAAGCTATGGCTACACCTTC. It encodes CASSSGQGGSYGYTF.

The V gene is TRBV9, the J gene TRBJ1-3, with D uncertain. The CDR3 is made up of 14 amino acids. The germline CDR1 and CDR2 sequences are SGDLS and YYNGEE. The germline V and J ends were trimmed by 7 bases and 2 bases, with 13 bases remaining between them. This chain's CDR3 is CASGRELTGNTIYF. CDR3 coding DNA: TGTGCCAGCGGGCGGGAATTAACTGGAAACACCATATATTTT.

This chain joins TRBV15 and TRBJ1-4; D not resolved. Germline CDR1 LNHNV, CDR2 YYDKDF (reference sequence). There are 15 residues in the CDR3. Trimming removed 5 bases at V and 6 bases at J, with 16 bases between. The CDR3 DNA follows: TGTGCCACCAGCCAAGGGAATGGGGTTCATGAAAAACTGTTTTTT. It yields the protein CATSQGNGVHEKLFF. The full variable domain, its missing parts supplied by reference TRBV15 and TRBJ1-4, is DAMVIQNPRYQVTQFGKPVTLSCSQTLNHNVMYWYQQKSSQAPKLLFHYYDKDFNNEADTPDNFQSRRPNTSFCFLDIRSPGLGDTAMYLCATSQGNGVHEKLFFGSGTQLSVL.

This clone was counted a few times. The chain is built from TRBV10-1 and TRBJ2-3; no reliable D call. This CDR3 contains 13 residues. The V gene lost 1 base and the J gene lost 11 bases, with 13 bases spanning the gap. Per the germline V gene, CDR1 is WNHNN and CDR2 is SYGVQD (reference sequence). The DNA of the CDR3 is TGCGCCAGCAGTGAGTTTTTGTTTCGTGGGCAGTATTTT. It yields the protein CASSEFLFRGQYF.

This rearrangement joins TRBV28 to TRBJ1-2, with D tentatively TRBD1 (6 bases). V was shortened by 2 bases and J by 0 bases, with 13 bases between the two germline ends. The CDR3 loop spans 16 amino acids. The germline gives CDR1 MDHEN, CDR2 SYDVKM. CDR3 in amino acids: CASSLTTGSSNYGYTF. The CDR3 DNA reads TGTGCCAGCAGTTTAACAACAGGGTCCTCTAACTATGGCTACACCTTC.

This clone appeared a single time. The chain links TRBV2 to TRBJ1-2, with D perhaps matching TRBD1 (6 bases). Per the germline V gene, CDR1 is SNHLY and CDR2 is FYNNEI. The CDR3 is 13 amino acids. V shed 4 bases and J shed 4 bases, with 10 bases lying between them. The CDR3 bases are TGTGCCAGCAGTGGGGGGCTAGGCTATGGCTACACCTTC. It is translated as CASSGGLGYGYTF.

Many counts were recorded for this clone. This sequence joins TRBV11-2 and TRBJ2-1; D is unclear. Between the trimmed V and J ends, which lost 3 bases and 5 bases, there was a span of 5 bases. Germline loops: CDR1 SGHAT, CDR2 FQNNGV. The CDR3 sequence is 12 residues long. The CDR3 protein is CASSLVDNEQFF. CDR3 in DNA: TGTGCCAGCAGCTTGGTCGACAATGAGCAGTTCTTC.

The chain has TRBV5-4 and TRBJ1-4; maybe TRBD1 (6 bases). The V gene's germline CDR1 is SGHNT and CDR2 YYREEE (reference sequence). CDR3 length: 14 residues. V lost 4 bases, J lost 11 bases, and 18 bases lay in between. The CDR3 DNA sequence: TGTGCCAGCAGCAACCAGGGGAGTCTTGGGAAACTGTTTTTT. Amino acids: CASSNQGSLGKLFF.